Below, one T cell receptor (beta chain) is given with its context. As yet, its antigen is unknown. The sample comes from a study of CD8+CD57+ T cells in acquired aplastic anemia. Study-level points and caveats: Between the patient and control groups, CD8+ Simpson's diversity did not differ significantly. The same twenty-nine CD8+ CDR3 sequences occurred in patients and in controls.

Those patients picked for sequencing had displayed CD8+CD57+ cell expansion on flow cytometry. As a group, the patients uniformly had severe acquired aplastic anemia. No therapy had been given to the patients at the time of blood sampling. Genomic DNA templated the TCR beta VDJ and CDR3 profiling. TCRdb processed the reads anew with MiXCR; each CDR3 protein has one entry. The sample has hundreds of thousands of distinct CDR3 sequences, around a third seen once. Germline CDR1 and CDR2: SGHRS and YFSETQ. The CDR3 sequence is 19 residues long. With 3 bases clipped from V and 5 bases from J, the junction kept 22 bases outside the gene matches.

This TCR was sampled from a human donor with aplastic anemia. The chain uses TRBV5-1 and TRBJ1-2; 7 positions match TRBD1. Sequenced sample: sorted CD4+, CD8+, or CD8+CD57+ T cells (not recorded which) from PBMCs. This chain's CDR3 is CASSSEIIEQGSSGYGYTF. CDR3 bases: TGCGCCAGCAGCTCCGAGATCATTGAACAGGGGTCCAGCGGGTATGGCTACACCTTC.